This T cell receptor beta chain derives from a study of blood T cell repertoires in COVID-19. The data were produced by immunoSEQ multiplex PCR, yet TCRdb's version contains in-frame clones alone and is incomplete. The sample shows 150,000 to 200,000 clones, approximately 86% of them seen only once. Per the germline V gene, CDR1 is GTSNPN and CDR2 is SVGIG (reference sequence). The V segment lost 1 base and the J segment 0 bases; nucleotides outside the gene matches: 2. This CDR3 comprises 14 residues. The J gene is TRBJ1-2, the V gene TRBV30; 7 bases line up with TRBD1. The TCR sequence derives from an elderly woman with acute or convalescent COVID-19. Sequencing used peripheral blood. CDR3 in DNA: TGTGCCTGGAGTGGACAGGGTGCTAACTATGGCTACACCTTC. Its translation is CAWSGQGANYGYTF.